The 32 T cell receptor beta chains given below trace back to one sample, sequenced in a study of naive and memory T cell subsets. Adult healthy volunteers gave 2.5 ml peripheral blood for whole-blood RNA. Reverse transcription of blood and skin TCR RNA was primed at alpha and beta constant regions. TCRdb recomputed calls from the 5' RACE reads with MiXCR, one row per CDR3 protein. The sample yields under 25,000 distinct CDR3 sequences, 4% to 4.5% seen once. These receptors all stem from a male donor in good health.

A note on this clonotype: A much bigger clone sits one base away, suggesting this may be a read error. The V call is TRBV12-3 or TRBV12-4, the J call TRBJ2-2; TRBD1 agrees at 7 bases. The CDR3 length is 15 residues. CDR3 bases: TGTGTCAGCAATCCGGGACAGTTGAACACCGGGGAGCTGTTTTTT. It translates to CVSNPGQLNTGELFF.

The chain is built from TRBV12-5 and TRBJ2-1; D is ambiguous. There are 12 residues in the CDR3. Trimming took 0 bases from V and 9 from J, leaving 6 bases between them. The germline gives CDR1 LGHNT, CDR2 FRNRAP. The CDR3 spells CASGLVPPEQFF. The CDR3 DNA follows: TGTGCTAGTGGTTTGGTTCCCCCTGAGCAGTTCTTC.

This clonotype was recorded at least ten times. The V gene is TRBV12-3 or TRBV12-4, the J gene TRBJ2-3; TRBD1 aligns across 9 bases. V lost 6 bases and J lost 3; bases outside the gene matches: 10. The CDR3 runs to 16 residues. The CDR3 protein is CASSHRGLYWTDTQYF. The DNA of the CDR3 is TGTGCCAGCAGCCACAGGGGGCTGTATTGGACAGATACGCAGTATTTT.

This clonotype has a count of ten or more. CDR3 in amino acids: CASMSTGGSNEQFF. The CDR3 DNA is TGTGCCAGCATGAGTACAGGGGGGAGCAATGAGCAGTTCTTC. The rearrangement joins TRBV12-3 or TRBV12-4 to TRBJ2-1, with 8 bases lining up with TRBD1. This CDR3 comprises 14 residues. J gave up 6 bases and V 7 bases, and 8 bases lay outside the gene matches.

Many counts were recorded for this clonotype. J is TRBJ1-4 and V is TRBV5-6; no definite D call. Germline V CDR1 and CDR2: SGHDT, YYEEEE. V gave up 4 bases and J gave up 0 bases, with 10 bases separating them. The CDR3 has 15 residues. In DNA, the CDR3 is TGTGCCAGCAGCCCGTGGAGTGCAACTAATGAAAAACTGTTTTTT. Translation: CASSPWSATNEKLFF.

The chain employs TRBV4-3 and TRBJ2-7, with TRBD1 identical over 10 bases. The J segment lost 1 base and the V segment lost 0 bases, leaving 3 bases of the junction unmatched. The CDR3 has 16 amino acids. Germline V gene lookup returns CDR1 LGHNA and CDR2 YSLEER. The CDR3 reads CASSQDGTGESYEQYF. CDR3 nucleotides: TGCGCCAGCAGCCAAGATGGGACAGGGGAATCCTACGAGCAGTACTTC.

This clonotype was recorded at least ten times. The rearrangement uses TRBV11-2 and TRBJ2-5; 11 bases are a match to TRBD2. CDR1 SGHAT and CDR2 FQNNGV come from the germline V gene. The CDR3 loop spans 15 amino acids. The junction had 3 bases not matched to a gene; V was cut back by 3 bases and J by 3 bases. CDR3 amino acids: CASSFVAGGEETQYF. The CDR3 DNA follows: TGTGCCAGCAGCTTCGTAGCGGGAGGGGAAGAGACCCAGTACTTC.

In its sample, this clonotype was seen many times. This chain connects TRBV20-1 to TRBJ2-1, with 12 bases identical to TRBD2. The V and J ends lost 3 bases and 0 bases, in that order; junction bases with no gene match: 9. CDR3 size: 18 residues. Germline V CDR1 and CDR2: DFQATT, SNEGSKA (reference sequence). The CDR3 region is CSARGLAGGPGSYNEQFF. The CDR3, as DNA: TGCAGTGCTAGGGGGCTAGCGGGAGGGCCGGGCTCCTACAATGAGCAGTTCTTC.

This clonotype occurred many times. This chain joins TRBV25-1 and TRBJ2-6, with TRBD1 as a possible D gene (6 bases). Germline CDR1 reads MGHDK; CDR2 reads SYGVNS. The CDR3 extends over 15 amino acids. V lost 3 bases and J 4 bases, leaving 10 bases between the germline ends. The CDR3 sequence: CASSDTGSGANVLTF. CDR3 sequence (DNA): TGTGCCAGCAGTGACACAGGGTCCGGGGCCAACGTCCTGACTTTC.

This chain joins TRBV29-1 and TRBJ2-3, with D unclear. The germline gives CDR1 SQVTM, CDR2 ANQGSEA. The length of the CDR3 is 14 residues. The V and J ends lost 3 bases and 2 bases respectively, with 12 bases between them. The CDR3 spells CSVDAATNTDTQYF. CDR3 nucleotide sequence: TGCAGCGTTGACGCGGCAACCAACACAGATACGCAGTATTTT.

The chain carries TRBV7-2 and TRBJ1-5, with D possibly matching TRBD1 (5 bases). The germline V gene has CDR1 SGHTA and CDR2 FQGNSA. There are 16 residues in the CDR3. Trimming cost V 3 bases and J 0 bases, with 12 bases left between them. The CDR3 nucleotides read TGTGCCAGCAGCTTGGGGGGATCTTATAGCAATCAGCCCCAGCATTTT. It translates to CASSLGGSYSNQPQHF.

In its sample, this clonotype was seen many times. V is TRBV11-2 and J is TRBJ2-1; perhaps TRBD2 as D (5 bases). The germline V gene encodes CDR1 SGHAT and CDR2 FQNNGV. This CDR3 has 16 amino acids. Trimming left V 5 bases short and J 1 base short, with 15 bases between. For the CDR3, the DNA is TGTGCCAGCAGCATGAGACGGACTCCTTCCTACAATGAGCAGTTCTTC. It specifies CASSMRRTPSYNEQFF.

This clonotype was counted a few times. The chain is built from TRBV3-1 and TRBJ2-1; 7 positions match TRBD2. V gave up 0 bases and J gave up 11 bases; unmatched junction bases: 4. Germline V gene data show CDR1 as LGHDT and CDR2 as YNNKEL (reference sequence). CDR3 length: 13 amino acids. As DNA, the CDR3 is TGTGCCAGCAGCCAAGATTCCGGGACTAAGCAGTTCTTC. It codes for CASSQDSGTKQFF.

This clonotype was counted between two and nine times. One end of the junction is discordant with germline, which a read error may explain. The chain joins TRBV18 to TRBJ1-6, with a possible D match to TRBD1 (5 bases). Germline V gives CDR1 KGHSH, CDR2 LQKENI. CDR3 length: 14 residues. The CDR3 region is CASSLPVQGKSLNF. The CDR3 DNA is TGTGCCAGCTCACTACCGGTCCAGGGAAAATCCCTCAACTTT.

This clonotype was counted many times. V usage is TRBV7-9 and J usage is TRBJ2-2; the D is unclear. The V gene lost 2 bases and the J gene lost 2 bases, with 3 bases spanning the gap. The CDR3 extends over 13 amino acids. The germline V gene has CDR1 SEHNR and CDR2 FQNEAQ (reference sequence). This chain's CDR3 is CASSLLNTGELFF. In DNA form, the CDR3 reads TGTGCCAGCAGCTTACTTAACACCGGGGAGCTGTTTTTT.

This clonotype has a count of ten or more. The CDR3 nucleotides are TGCAGCGTTGTGCAGGGGGCGTATGAGCAGTACTTC. Its protein is CSVVQGAYEQYF. The rearrangement uses TRBV29-1 and TRBJ2-7; 8 nucleotides agree with TRBD1. The CDR3 runs 12 residues. J was trimmed by 7 bases and V by 4 bases; bases with no gene match: 6. In germline, CDR1 is SQVTM, CDR2 ANQGSEA.

This clonotype was detected ten times or more. DNA of the CDR3: TGTGCCAGCAGTTTAAAGCGAGTTTCCCAAGAGACCCAGTACTTC. It codes for CASSLKRVSQETQYF. This rearrangement joins TRBV27 to TRBJ2-5; D is unresolved. Germline V CDR1 and CDR2: MNHEY, SMNVEV (reference sequence). The CDR3 covers 15 residues. The V and J ends lost 2 bases and 1 base respectively, with 11 bases between them.

This clonotype was seen at least ten times. The V call is TRBV10-2, the J call TRBJ1-5; D gene ambiguous. This CDR3 comprises 13 residues. Germline V lookup: CDR1 WSHSY, CDR2 SAAADI. V was cut by 11 bases and J by 4 bases, with 15 bases left in between. CDR3 sequence: CAGRATMNQPQHF. The CDR3 nucleotides read TGCGCCGGCCGGGCCACTATGAATCAGCCCCAGCATTTT.

This clonotype was observed a handful of times. At one end, the junction sequence differs from germline, possibly due to a read error. V and J are TRBV5-4 and TRBJ1-2; 7 bases fit TRBD1. Germline CDR1 reads SGHNT; CDR2 reads YYREEE (reference sequence). This CDR3 region has 13 residues. CDR3 sequence: CASSPGQNYGDTF. The CDR3 DNA reads as TGTGCCAGCAGCCCGGGACAGAACTATGGCGACACCTTC.

The sample holds many counts of this clonotype. The CDR3 here is CSVVTGSSNQPQHF. CDR3 in DNA: TGCAGCGTTGTCACCGGGTCTAGCAATCAGCCCCAGCATTTT. The genes are TRBV29-1 and TRBJ1-5; D is unresolved. Germline CDR1 SQVTM, CDR2 ANQGSEA. Trimming removed 4 bases from V and 0 bases from J, with 10 bases in between. The CDR3 totals 14 residues. The full variable domain, in which reference TRBV29-1 and TRBJ1-5 provide the parts outside the CDR3, is SAVISQKPSRDICQRGTSLTIQCQVDSQVTMMFWYRQQPGQSLTLIATANQGSEATYESGFVIDKFPISRPNLTFSTLTVSNMSPEDSSIYLCSVVTGSSNQPQHFGDGTRLSIL.

This clonotype has a handful of counts. The chain employs TRBV20-1 and TRBJ2-1; 9 nucleotides line up with TRBD1. V shed 1 base, J shed 8 bases, and the junction held 9 bases outside the gene matches. Germline lookup yields CDR1 DFQATT and CDR2 SNEGSKA (reference sequence). CDR3 length equals 15 residues. The CDR3 region is CSARVPGTGRHEQFF. The CDR3, as DNA: TGCAGTGCTAGAGTCCCCGGGACAGGGAGGCATGAGCAGTTCTTC.

This clonotype has more than one count but fewer than ten. The chain recombines TRBV5-4 with TRBJ1-5, with 11 bases lining up with TRBD1. Germline assignment: CDR1 SGHNT and CDR2 YYREEE (reference sequence). V was clipped by 1 base and J by 0 bases; unmatched bases: 6. CDR3 size: 18 residues. Written as DNA, the CDR3 is TGTGCCAGCAGCTTGACGGGACAGGGGGTCGCTAGCAATCAGCCCCAGCATTTT. Its translation is CASSLTGQGVASNQPQHF.

This clonotype was recorded at least ten times. This rearrangement joins TRBV29-1 to TRBJ2-4; weak D call: TRBD1 (6 bases). This CDR3 has 11 residues. Between the trimmed V and J ends, which lost 5 bases and 7 bases, there was a span of 9 bases. Germline V gene lookup returns CDR1 SQVTM and CDR2 ANQGSEA. The CDR3 region is CSVTGNNIQYF. For the CDR3, the DNA is TGCAGCGTTACAGGGAATAACATTCAGTACTTC.

This clonotype was recorded many times. CDR3 residues: CASRPTSGRAGELFF. The CDR3 nucleotides are TGTGCCAGCAGGCCTACTAGCGGGAGGGCCGGGGAGCTGTTTTTT. This chain links TRBV7-8 with TRBJ2-2, with 13 bases that match TRBD2. Germline assignment: CDR1 SGHVS and CDR2 FQNEAQ. This CDR3 contains 15 residues. J lost 6 bases, V lost 6 bases, and 4 bases had no gene match. Combining the CDR3 with reference TRBV7-8 and TRBJ2-2 gives the whole variable domain GAGVSQSPRYKVAKRGQDVALRCDPISGHVSLFWYQQALGQGPEFLTYFQNEAQLDKSGLPSDRFFAERPEGSVSTLKIQRTQQEDSAVYLCASRPTSGRAGELFFGEGSRLTVL.

This clonotype was seen ten or more times. In DNA, the CDR3 is TGTGCCAGCAGCCATTGGACGGCCTACGAGCAGTACTTC. It yields the protein CASSHWTAYEQYF. The V call is TRBV5-5, the J call TRBJ2-7; unclear D gene. The CDR3 is made up of 13 amino acids. Germline CDR1 reads SGHKS; CDR2 reads YYEKEE (reference sequence). V dropped 4 bases and J dropped 2 bases, with 10 bases sitting between them.

This clonotype was picked up many times. This chain uses TRBV30 with TRBJ2-1; TRBD2 aligns across 9 bases. The CDR3 consists of 13 residues. Germline V gives CDR1 GTSNPN, CDR2 SVGIG (reference sequence). Trimming took 5 bases from V and 12 from J; bases not matched to a gene: 11. CDR3 residues: CAWDGGPSGMQFF. Written as DNA, the CDR3 is TGTGCCTGGGACGGAGGTCCTAGCGGGATGCAGTTCTTC.

In its sample, this clonotype ranks as medium-sized. This chain connects TRBV12-3 or TRBV12-4 to TRBJ2-7; no clear D. CDR3 length: 14 residues. The germline V and J ends were trimmed by 5 bases and 5 bases, with 16 bases remaining between them. As DNA, the CDR3 is TGTGCCAGCAGTATACCCGGCGGATTTAACGAGCAGTACTTC. This encodes CASSIPGGFNEQYF.

This clonotype has a count of ten or more. V is TRBV29-1 and J is TRBJ2-3, with 7 positions matching TRBD1. The CDR3 covers 13 residues. Looked up from germline, CDR1 is SQVTM and CDR2 is ANQGSEA. V lost 8 bases and J lost 2; bases outside the gene matches: 7. CDR3 residues: CSLSGQNTDTQYF. CDR3 nucleotides: TGCAGCCTCTCGGGACAGAACACAGATACGCAGTATTTT.

The table lists this clonotype with many counts. The gene calls are TRBV5-1 and TRBJ2-2; D is tentatively TRBD1 or TRBD2 (5 bases each). The CDR3 covers 16 residues. CDR1 and CDR2 from the germline V gene are SGHRS and YFSETQ. V lost 3 bases, J lost 0 bases, and 12 bases lay in between. This chain's CDR3 is CASSWSGATNTGELFF. The CDR3 bases are TGCGCCAGCAGCTGGTCCGGGGCTACGAACACCGGGGAGCTGTTTTTT.

DNA for the CDR3: TGTGCCAGTAGTTGGGGGAATAGCAATCAGCCCCAGCATTTT. It is translated as CASSWGNSNQPQHF. The V and J genes are TRBV19 and TRBJ1-5, with D possibly TRBD1 on 5 matching bases. Trimming shortened V by 5 bases and J by 0 bases, and 8 bases separated the two germline ends. Per the germline V gene, CDR1 is LNHDA and CDR2 is SQIVND (reference sequence). The CDR3 has 14 amino acids.

This clonotype has a count of ten or more. The chain employs TRBV7-9 and TRBJ2-7; no reliable D call. This CDR3 region has 14 residues. Germline V gives CDR1 SEHNR, CDR2 FQNEAQ (reference sequence). Trimming removed 0 bases from V and 3 bases from J, with 9 bases in between. Here the CDR3 DNA reads TGTGCCAGCAGCTTAGCAGGGTCACACTACGAGCAGTACTTC. Its translation is CASSLAGSHYEQYF.

This clonotype was picked up many times. V and J are TRBV11-2 and TRBJ2-7; 7 nucleotides agree with TRBD1. The CDR3 is 14 residues long. With V trimmed by 5 bases and J by 2 bases, 6 bases remained unmatched. CDR1 and CDR2 (germline): SGHAT, FQNNGV. CDR3 sequence reads: CASSNWGQTYEQYF. CDR3 sequence (DNA): TGTGCCAGCAGCAACTGGGGACAGACCTACGAGCAGTACTTC.